The source of this T cell receptor beta chain is a study of neurological immune-mediated disorders. cDNA synthesis was performed by 5'RACE with 10-nucleotide random UMIs. TCRdb re-called the 5' RACE reads with MiXCR, one entry per CDR3 protein. The sample carries roughly 100,000 distinct CDR3 sequences, roughly 3.2% recorded once. Germline CDR1 reads DFQATT; CDR2 reads SNEGSKA (reference sequence). The CDR3 is 16 residues long. V was trimmed by 0 bases and J by 0 bases, leaving 11 bases between them. This clonotype showed up just a few times. The sequence was collected from a woman aged 50 to 60 with multiple sclerosis. The sequencing sample was made of PBMCs. This chain connects TRBV20-1 to TRBJ2-2; no definite D call. CDR3 sequence reads: CSARDRQETNTGELFF. In DNA, the CDR3 is TGCAGTGCTAGAGATCGGCAGGAAACGAACACCGGGGAGCTGTTTTTT.